This T cell receptor (beta chain) originates from a study of type 1 and type 2 diabetes patients. Across the whole study: T cells were magnetically sorted from PBMCs as CD4+ or CD8+ subsets.

Amplification started from genomic DNA. Amplification of the beta chain CDR3 used 30 forward and 13 reverse multiplex primers. MiXCR was run by TCRdb on the multiplex PCR reads, yielding one entry per CDR3 protein. In the table there are a few hundred thousand distinct CDR3 sequences, roughly 50% of which are singletons. Other autoimmune diseases and infections within the past four weeks excluded donors. This clonotype turned up a few times. Trimming cost V 0 bases and J 5 bases, with 12 bases left between them. The germline V gene encodes CDR1 SGDLS and CDR2 YYNGEE. The CDR3 runs 15 residues. This chain links TRBV9 with TRBJ1-5; D call uncertain. The material sequenced was peripheral blood mononuclear cells (PBMCs). The receptor's source is a man aged 18-30 years with type 2 diabetes. This chain's CDR3 is CASSVGWSEDQPQHF. DNA for the CDR3: TGTGCCAGCAGCGTAGGGTGGTCGGAGGATCAGCCCCAGCATTTT.